This T cell receptor beta chain was found in a study of T cells after yellow fever vaccination (dated by TCRdb to between 2018 and 2021). Notes on the research overall: The SMART-Seq v4 Ultra Low Input RNA kit was used to prepare libraries from fractions with low cell numbers. To track T-cell clones before and after primary and booster YFV17D yellow fever vaccination, bulk TCR alpha and beta repertoires were sequenced longitudinally. Two healthy male donors made up the cohort, one aged 18 to 29 years and the other aged 30 to 40 years. Blood was drawn at multiple timepoints before and after primary and secondary immunization, with bulk PBMC replicates and cell subsets isolated.

This clonotype was counted at least ten times. The target of this receptor is not known. Base qualities are not provided; no much larger clone lies one nucleotide away. Study-wide findings and limitations: Most clones expanded after primary vaccination were re-detected after the booster (around 96% of CD4 and 88% of CD8), suggesting broad memory maintenance. Only a couple of donors were included in the study, so the extent to which the findings can be generalized is limited. Computational filtering was required because FACS-sorted repertoires could contain abundant contaminating clonotypes from the bulk population. The secondary T-cell response was weaker than the primary response but faster, peaking on day 5 instead of day 15. A small fraction of clonotypes appeared in both the CD4 and CD8 compartments, likely as a result of convergent recombination.

Germline trimming amounts to 3 bases on V and 6 bases on J, with 3 as the count of junction bases outside the gene matches. Including cysteine and phenylalanine, the CDR3 has 14 amino acids. The sequence is cut down to CDR3 DNA, 42 bases in frame from base 1. The germline V gene supplies CDR1 SGHTA and CDR2 FQGNSA. The treatment or condition label of this sample denotes: live attenuated yellow fever vaccine strain. A standard Ficoll-Paque protocol was used to isolate PBMCs from peripheral blood. Dynabeads CD4 and CD8 positive selection kits were used to isolate the CD4 and CD8 T-cell fractions. RNA was extracted with TriZol from bulk PBMCs, CD4 and CD8 fractions, and dextramer-positive and dextramer-negative fractions. Synthesis of TCR cDNA relied on 5'RACE template switching, a step that introduced a universal primer site along with unique molecular identifiers. Priming of cDNA synthesis was performed from both the TCR alpha and TCR beta constant segments. Library amplification used two PCR steps, and the second PCR step added sample barcodes and sequencing adapters. Sequencing of the libraries was done on either Illumina HiSeq 2500 (2x100 bp) or NovaSeq (2x150 bp). Under the source paper's analysis protocol: MIGEC was used to demultiplex reads and collapse the reads into UMI consensus sequences, and MiXCR was used for V(D)J alignment. Using edgeR on replicate PBMC samples, clonotypes were called vaccine-responding if FDR was below 0.01 and the log2 fold change was above 5 up to day 15. Bulk clonotypes were assigned CD4 or CD8 identity according to which sequenced CD4 or CD8 repertoire held them at higher abundance. TCRdb's own reprocessing of the public reads used fastp at Q25 and MiXCR and kept productive beta chains. Each entry merges the rows of one CDR3 protein and shows their most common DNA and genes. The V and J calls, along with clone size, are taken from TCRdb and not from the paper's own processing. For this sample there are tens of thousands of distinct CDR3 sequences; 6.5% to 9% appear just once. Jointly, the top ten make up 30% to 45% of the sample.

This TCR came from a young man who received the YFV17D yellow fever vaccine. Sample: CD8+ T cells sorted from PBMCs, taken 15 days after the yellow fever booster vaccination. Recombination connected TRBV7-2 to TRBJ2-7, with TRBD2 matching 12 junction bases. The CDR3 here reads CASSFMGLAGEQYF. The sequenced DNA: TGTGCCAGCAGCTTCATGGGACTAGCGGGCGAGCAGTACTTC. The CDR3, completed at both ends by the reference TRBV7-2 and TRBJ2-7 genes, gives the full variable domain GAGVSQSPSNKVTEKGKDVELRCDPISGHTALYWYRQSLGQGLEFLIYFQGNSAPDKSGLPSDRFSAERTGGSVSTLTIQRTQQEDSAVYLCASSFMGLAGEQYFGPGTRLTVT.